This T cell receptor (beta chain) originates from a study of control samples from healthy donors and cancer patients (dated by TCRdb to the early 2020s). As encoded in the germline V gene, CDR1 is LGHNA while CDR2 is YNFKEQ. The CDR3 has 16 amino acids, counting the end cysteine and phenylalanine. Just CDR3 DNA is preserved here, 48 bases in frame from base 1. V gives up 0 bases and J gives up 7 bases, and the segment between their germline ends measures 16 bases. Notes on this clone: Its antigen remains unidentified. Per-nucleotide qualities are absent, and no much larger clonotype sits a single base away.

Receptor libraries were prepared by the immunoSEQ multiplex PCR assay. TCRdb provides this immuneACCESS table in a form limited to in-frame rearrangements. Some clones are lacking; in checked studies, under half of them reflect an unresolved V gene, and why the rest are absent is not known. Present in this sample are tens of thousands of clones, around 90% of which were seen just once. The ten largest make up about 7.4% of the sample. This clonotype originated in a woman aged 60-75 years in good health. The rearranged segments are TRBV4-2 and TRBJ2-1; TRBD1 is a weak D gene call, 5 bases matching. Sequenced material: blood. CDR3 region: CASSQEQGLSGNEQFF. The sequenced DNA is TGTGCCAGCAGCCAAGAGCAGGGCCTATCAGGGAATGAGCAGTTCTTC.